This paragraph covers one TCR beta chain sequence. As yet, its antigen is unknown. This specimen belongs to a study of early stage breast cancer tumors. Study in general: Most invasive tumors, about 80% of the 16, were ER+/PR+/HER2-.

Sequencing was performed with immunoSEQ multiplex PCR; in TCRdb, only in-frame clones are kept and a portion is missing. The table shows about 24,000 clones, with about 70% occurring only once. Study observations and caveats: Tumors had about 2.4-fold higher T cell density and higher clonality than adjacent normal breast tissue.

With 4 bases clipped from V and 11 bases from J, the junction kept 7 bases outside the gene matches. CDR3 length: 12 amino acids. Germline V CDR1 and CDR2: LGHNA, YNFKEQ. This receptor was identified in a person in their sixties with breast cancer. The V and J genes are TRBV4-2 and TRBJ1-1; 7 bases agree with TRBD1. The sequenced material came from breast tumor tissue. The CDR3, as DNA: TGTGCCAGCAGCCCCGGGACAGCGGAGGCTTTCTTT. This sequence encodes CASSPGTAEAFF.